One sample yielded the 21 T cell receptor beta chains listed below, sequenced in a study of beta chain features in type 1 diabetes. Broader study findings: All four CD4+ subsets of Type 1 diabetes patients contained TCRB CDR3s that were moderately but significantly shorter.

These TCRs are of unknown antigen specificity. Isolated RNA was reverse transcribed in full, so expressed TCRB transcripts were sequenced. Data came from immunoSEQ multiplex PCR; TCRdb stores just in-frame clones and leaves some out. In the table there are some 370,000 clones, roughly a tenth of which are singletons. Sequencing was done on a sample of central memory CD4+ T cells from blood. These receptors came from a man aged 30 to 45 with type 1 diabetes.

The table lists this clone with a few counts. The chain combines TRBV2 with TRBJ2-5; D possibly uses TRBD1 or TRBD2 (6 bases each). The ends were cut back, 4 bases at V and 4 bases at J, with 16 bases in the middle. CDR1 and CDR2 from the germline V gene are SNHLY and FYNNEI. This CDR3 region has 15 residues. The CDR3 reads CASSVGGRVSETQYF. The CDR3 DNA sequence: TGTGCCAGCAGTGTGGGGGGCAGGGTCTCAGAGACCCAGTACTTC.

In its sample, this clone was seen a few times. CDR3 amino acids: CASLDDRRVNSPLHF. CDR3 DNA: TGTGCCAGCCTAGACGACAGGAGGGTCAATTCACCCCTCCACTTT. The V and J genes are TRBV28 and TRBJ1-6; D is possibly TRBD1 (6 bases). This CDR3 contains 15 residues. Between the trimmed V and J ends, which lost 8 bases and 7 bases, there was a span of 18 bases. The germline CDR1 and CDR2 sequences are MDHEN and SYDVKM.

This clone was counted only a few times. The CDR3 here is CASWSETEAFF. Written as DNA, the CDR3 is TGTGCCAGCTGGTCGGAGACTGAAGCTTTCTTT. The J gene is TRBJ1-1, the V gene TRBV6-5; D is ambiguous. This CDR3 contains 11 residues. Germline CDR1 reads MNHEY; CDR2 reads SVGAGI. V was cut by 8 bases and J by 5 bases, with 9 bases left in between.

This clone was counted only a few times. J is TRBJ2-7 and V is TRBV28, with D perhaps assigned TRBD1 or TRBD2 (5 bases each). Germline V gives CDR1 MDHEN, CDR2 SYDVKM. With 5 bases removed from V and 1 base from J, the gap between germline ends came to 15 bases. The CDR3 has 15 amino acids. CDR3 in amino acids: CASSRPGRDSYEQYF. CDR3 in DNA: TGTGCCAGCAGTCGCCCGGGACGGGATTCCTACGAGCAGTACTTC.

V and J are TRBV30 and TRBJ2-5, with D unresolved. V was pared by 1 base and J by 5 bases, with 11 bases between. CDR1 is GTSNPN, CDR2 SVGIG, per germline (reference sequence). This CDR3 has 13 residues. The CDR3 loop reads CAWSGAVRETQYF. The CDR3, as DNA: TGTGCCTGGAGTGGTGCAGTCCGGGAGACCCAGTACTTC.

This clone showed up just a few times. J is TRBJ2-5 and V is TRBV7-3; 8 bases map to TRBD1. Germline V gene sequence: CDR1 SGHTA, CDR2 FQGTGA. The CDR3 runs 14 residues. The V and J ends lost 5 bases and 5 bases, in that order; junction bases with no gene match: 7. The CDR3 sequence: CASSLGQGVETQYF. The CDR3 region has the DNA TGTGCCAGCAGCCTTGGACAGGGTGTCGAGACCCAGTACTTC. The variable domain in full, with the rest retrieved from reference TRBV7-3 and TRBJ2-5, is GAGVSQTPSNKVTEKGKYVELRCDPISGHTALYWYRQSLGQGPEFLIYFQGTGAADDSGLPNDRFFAVRPEGSVSTLKIQRTERGDSAVYLCASSLGQGVETQYFGPGTRLLVL.

The genes are TRBV6-6 and TRBJ2-7; 7 bases map to TRBD1. The CDR3 sequence is 14 residues long. Losses at the gene ends were 6 bases for V and 5 bases for J; bases not matched to a gene: 10. Germline V gives CDR1 MNHNY, CDR2 SVGAGI (reference sequence). The CDR3 DNA reads TGTGCCAGCAGGGATGACAGGGATGGCCACGAGCAGTACTTC. Encoded protein: CASRDDRDGHEQYF.

There are a few counts of this clone. The chain uses TRBV28 and TRBJ1-5, with TRBD1 identical over 11 bases. V was clipped by 1 base and J by 7 bases; unmatched bases: 3. Germline CDR1 MDHEN, CDR2 SYDVKM. CDR3 length equals 15 residues. The CDR3 region has the DNA TGTGCCAGCAGTTTATTGGACAGGGGGCCACAGCCCCAGCATTTT. Encoded protein: CASSLLDRGPQPQHF.

This clone was seen a handful of times. The chain has TRBV2 and TRBJ1-4; possible D gene TRBD1, 5 bases. The germline V and J ends were trimmed by 10 bases and 8 bases, with 14 bases remaining between them. This CDR3 region has 12 residues. CDR1 and CDR2 (germline): SNHLY, FYNNEI. The CDR3 DNA is TGTGCCACGAGGGGCCGAGGGGAAAAACTGTTTTTT. Its translation: CATRGRGEKLFF.

The rearrangement links TRBV18 to TRBJ1-1; D possibly corresponds to TRBD1 (5 bases). The germline CDR1 and CDR2 sequences are KGHSH and LQKENI. The CDR3 is 14 residues long. Trimming took off 2 bases at V and 8 bases at J, with 15 bases between the two ends. The CDR3: CASSPRITGEEAFF. CDR3 DNA sequence: TGTGCCAGCTCACCAAGGATAACAGGTGAGGAAGCTTTCTTT.

Details on this clone: A much larger clone lies one base from this, so it may be a read error. This same CDR3 is encoded by further DNA sequences in the sample. The chain has TRBV5-1 and TRBJ2-1, with D possibly matching TRBD1 (5 bases). From germline, CDR1 is SGHRS and CDR2 YFSETQ. This CDR3 is 12 amino acids long. V was cut by 0 bases and J by 11 bases, with 9 bases left in between. CDR3 nucleotides: TGCGCCAGCAGCTTGGACCCAGGGAAGCAGTTCTTC. The encoded protein is CASSLDPGKQFF.

This clone was picked up a small number of times. The V gene is TRBV30, the J gene TRBJ1-2; D gene ambiguous. Deletions cut 2 bases from V and 5 bases from J, with 18 bases between. Germline V gene sequence: CDR1 GTSNPN, CDR2 SVGIG (reference sequence). The CDR3 loop spans 15 amino acids. In DNA, the CDR3 is TGTGCCTGGAGTCCCCCAACAGCGGGGTTTTATGGCTACACCTTC. Its protein is CAWSPPTAGFYGYTF.

In this sample, this clone turned up once. This rearrangement joins TRBV5-4 to TRBJ2-7, with TRBD1 identical over 9 bases. Germline V gene data show CDR1 as SGHNT and CDR2 as YYREEE (reference sequence). The J segment lost 6 bases and the V segment lost 4 bases, leaving 5 bases of the junction unmatched. The CDR3 is made up of 13 amino acids. Here the CDR3 DNA reads TGTGCCAGCAGCCATCAGGACAGGGGCGAGCAGTACTTC. This codes for CASSHQDRGEQYF.

The chain has TRBV2 and TRBJ2-5, with 10 bases fitting TRBD1. The better agreement between TRBJ2-7 and the DNA end casts doubt on the J call. This CDR3 spans 14 amino acids. The V gene's germline CDR1 is SNHLY and CDR2 FYNNEI. Here the CDR3 DNA reads TGTGCCAGCAGCGGGACAGGGGTGCGGAACGAGCAGTACTTC. Translation gives CASSGTGVRNEQYF.

This clone was observed a handful of times. This rearrangement joins TRBV11-1 to TRBJ2-2, with TRBD2 matching 8 bases. This CDR3 is built from 15 residues. Looked up from germline, CDR1 is SGHAT and CDR2 is FQDESV (reference sequence). The J segment lost 6 bases and the V segment lost 5 bases, leaving 8 bases of the junction unmatched. Written as DNA, the CDR3 is TGTGCCAGCAGCGAAGCGGGAGTTTGGTCCGGGGAGCTGTTTTTT. The encoded protein is CASSEAGVWSGELFF. Using reference TRBV11-1 and TRBJ2-2 for the parts outside the CDR3, the full variable domain is EAEVAQSPRYKITEKSQAVAFWCDPISGHATLYWYRQILGQGPELLVQFQDESVVDDSQLPKDRFSAERLKGVDSTLKIQPAELGDSAMYLCASSEAGVWSGELFFGEGSRLTVL.

There are a few counts of this clone. The V call is TRBV19, the J call TRBJ2-2; D is perhaps TRBD2 (5 bases). V dropped 3 bases and J dropped 5 bases, with 13 bases sitting between them. Per germline, CDR1 LNHDA and CDR2 SQIVND (reference sequence). The CDR3 runs to 15 residues. The CDR3 reads CASSIGNLATGELFF. The CDR3 coding sequence is TGTGCCAGTAGTATCGGGAACTTAGCAACCGGGGAGCTGTTTTTT.

Points on this clone: The sample has other DNA sequences that encode this CDR3 too. This sequence joins TRBV27 and TRBJ2-7; 12 positions agree with TRBD1. Germline assignment: CDR1 MNHEY and CDR2 SMNVEV (reference sequence). Losses at the gene ends were 2 bases for V and 7 bases for J; bases not matched to a gene: 6. This CDR3 spans 15 amino acids. The CDR3 DNA reads TGTGCCAGCAGTTTAGGGGGACAGGGGGCGAGGGAGCAGTACTTC. This gives the protein CASSLGGQGAREQYF.

This clone was detected a few times. The chain uses TRBV4-1 and TRBJ1-5; D is perhaps TRBD1 (5 bases). The germline V and J ends were trimmed by 0 bases and 2 bases, with 11 bases remaining between them. CDR1 MGHRA and CDR2 YSYEKL come from the germline V gene. The CDR3 contains 16 residues. The CDR3, as DNA: TGCGCCAGCAGCCAAGATAGGAGCAGGGGCAATCAGCCCCAGCATTTT. This codes for CASSQDRSRGNQPQHF.

In this sample, this clone turned up a few times. V and J are TRBV4-2 and TRBJ2-7; TRBD2 aligns across 11 bases. CDR1 is LGHNA, CDR2 YNFKEQ, per germline. Unmatched junction bases numbered 4, after V lost 0 bases and J lost 3 bases. The CDR3 sequence is 16 residues long. This CDR3 is CASSQELAGELYEQYF. In DNA, the CDR3 is TGTGCCAGCAGCCAAGAACTAGCGGGGGAGCTCTACGAGCAGTACTTC.

The chain combines TRBV18 with TRBJ1-3; tentative D call: TRBD1 (5 bases). The germline V and J ends were trimmed by 3 bases and 0 bases, with 15 bases remaining between them. Germline CDR1 reads KGHSH; CDR2 reads LQKENI. CDR3 size: 17 residues. CDR3 residues: CASSPLRDSSSGNTIYF. The CDR3 coding sequence is TGTGCCAGCTCACCTCTTAGGGACTCTAGCTCTGGAAACACCATATATTTT.

This clone was seen at least ten times. The CDR3 DNA is TGTGCCATCAGTGAAAGGGGACAGGGGAGCTCCTACGAGCAGTACTTC. Translated: CAISERGQGSSYEQYF. The chain has TRBV10-3 and TRBJ2-7, with 10 bases that match TRBD1. The junction had 5 bases not matched to a gene; V was cut back by 3 bases and J by 0 bases. The CDR3 spans 16 residues. Germline values: CDR1 ENHRY, CDR2 SYGVKD.